This is a list of T cell receptor beta chains from one sample in a study of T cell responses to AZD1222 COVID-19 vaccine. Sequenced by immunoSEQ multiplex PCR; TCRdb stores in-frame clones only, minus some. The repertoire includes about 130,000 clones, roughly 89% of them detected once, and 6.3% sits in the top ten. The material was peripheral blood, obtained on day 0 of AZD1222 vaccination. These receptors were obtained from an adult in good health. Each CDR3 is given with its conserved first and last residue. A D gene is named only where the DNA matches it firmly.

J gene: TRBJ1-2
D gene: TRBD1
V gene: TRBV19
CDR3 DNA: TGTGCCAGTCGGCCCGGGACAGGGACCTATGGCTACACCTTC
CDR3 protein: CASRPGTGTYGYTF

J gene: TRBJ2-7
D gene: TRBD2
V gene: TRBV5-6
CDR3 DNA: TGTGCCAGCATCAAGACTAGCGGGGATCACGAGCAGTACTTC
CDR3 protein: CASIKTSGDHEQYF

J gene: TRBJ2-2
D gene: TRBD1
V gene: TRBV6-5
CDR3 DNA: TGTGCCAGCACCTACCCAGGGGGGAACACCGGGGAGCTGTTTTTT
CDR3 protein: CASTYPGGNTGELFF

J gene: TRBJ1-2
D gene: TRBD1
V gene: TRBV28
CDR3 DNA: TGTGCCAGCAGCCTGACAGGGGGTAGGGGCTACACCTTC
CDR3 protein: CASSLTGGRGYTF

J gene: TRBJ1-1
D gene: .
V gene: TRBV20-1
CDR3 DNA: TGCAGTGCTAGAGTTTCAATTGAAGCTTTCTTT
CDR3 protein: CSARVSIEAFF

J gene: TRBJ1-1
D gene: .
V gene: TRBV5-1
CDR3 DNA: TGCGCCAGCAGCTTGAGGGACAATCAGAACACTGAAGCTTTCTTT
CDR3 protein: CASSLRDNQNTEAFF

J gene: TRBJ2-1
D gene: TRBD1
V gene: TRBV5-5
CDR3 DNA: TGTGCCAGCAACCTTGGAGCTGGTTCAGGGGGCTCCTACAATGAGCAGTTCTTC
CDR3 protein: CASNLGAGSGGSYNEQFF

J gene: TRBJ2-7
D gene: TRBD1
V gene: TRBV19
CDR3 DNA: TGTGCCAGTAGTCTACGGACAGGGGTGGAGAAGCAGTACTTC
CDR3 protein: CASSLRTGVEKQYF

J gene: TRBJ2-5
D gene: .
V gene: TRBV6-5
CDR3 DNA: TGTGCCACCCTAGACACGAGGGTGGGGGAGACCCAGTACTTC
CDR3 protein: CATLDTRVGETQYF

J gene: TRBJ1-1
D gene: .
V gene: TRBV27
CDR3 DNA: TGTGCCAGCAGTTTATCGGGGAGGACAGTATACACTGAAGCTTTCTTT
CDR3 protein: CASSLSGRTVYTEAFF

J gene: TRBJ1-2
D gene: .
V gene: TRBV12-3/TRBV12-4
CDR3 DNA: TGTGCCAGCAGTATGGGGGGCCACTATGGCTACACCTTC
CDR3 protein: CASSMGGHYGYTF

J gene: TRBJ1-1
D gene: .
V gene: TRBV5-4
CDR3 DNA: TGTGCCAGCAGCTTGGAACCCGAGCGAATTGCCGAAGCTTTCTTT
CDR3 protein: CASSLEPERIAEAFF

J gene: TRBJ1-2
D gene: .
V gene: TRBV6-5
CDR3 DNA: TGTGCCAGCACCCCAGACATCCGGGGCTACACCTTC
CDR3 protein: CASTPDIRGYTF

J gene: TRBJ1-1
D gene: .
V gene: TRBV3-1/TRBV3-2
CDR3 DNA: TGTGCCAGCAGCTTCCGGAGGGCCTTTAACACTGAAGCTTTCTTT
CDR3 protein: CASSFRRAFNTEAFF

J gene: TRBJ1-5
D gene: .
V gene: TRBV5-1
CDR3 DNA: TGCGCCAGCAGCCCGGACCCTAATCAGCCCCAGCATTTT
CDR3 protein: CASSPDPNQPQHF

J gene: TRBJ1-6
D gene: .
V gene: TRBV7-2
CDR3 DNA: TGTGCCAGCAGCCGGGGACGGAGCTATAATTCACCCCTCCACTTT
CDR3 protein: CASSRGRSYNSPLHF